This TCR beta chain was recovered during a study of blood T cell repertoires in COVID-19. Patients of the Seattle cohort, enrolled during active infection, were followed longitudinally. Methods used by the authors: Cell counts per sample came from amplifying reference gene primers. The protocol was immunoSEQ multiplex PCR, while the TCRdb copy is restricted to in-frame clones and leaves out a portion. V, J and clone size reflect that table, while D and trimming were determined from the DNA. Here the sample spans hundreds of thousands of clones, 80% to 95% being singletons. J was trimmed by 1 base and V by 7 bases; bases with no gene match: 2. This CDR3 comprises 14 residues. Germline assignment: CDR1 MNHEY and CDR2 SMNVEV (reference sequence).

V usage is TRBV27 and J usage is TRBJ2-2, with 8 nucleotides matching TRBD1. This TCR derives from a man aged 60 to 69 with COVID-19, enrolled during active disease. The specimen was peripheral blood. CDR3 nucleotides: TGTGCCAGCATCGGACAGGGGAACACCGGGGAGCTGTTTTTT. Translating it yields CASIGQGNTGELFF.